These 26 T cell receptor beta chains were all obtained from the same sample, sequenced in a study of CD8+CD57+ T cells in acquired aplastic anemia. Profiling of TCR beta VDJ combinations and CDR3 sequences used genomic DNA as template. From the reads, TCRdb called clonotypes with MiXCR, one entry per CDR3 protein. This repertoire shows about half a million distinct CDR3 sequences, about a third found once; its top ten account for roughly 0.89%. Before being chosen for sequencing, patients had shown CD8+CD57+ cell expansion by flow cytometry. Material: sorted CD4+, CD8+, or CD8+CD57+ T cells (not recorded which) from PBMCs. The origin of the receptors is a human donor with aplastic anemia.

This clonotype showed up many times. The rearrangement uses TRBV6-1 and TRBJ2-7; 10 nucleotides agree with TRBD2. Germline assignment: CDR1 MNHNS and CDR2 SASEGT. This CDR3 has 13 amino acids. The J segment lost 0 bases and the V segment lost 8 bases, leaving 1 base of the junction unmatched. CDR3 bases: TGTGCCAGCCTAGCGGGGGACTCCTACGAGCAGTACTTC. Protein sequence: CASLAGDSYEQYF.

For this clonotype: This may be a read error: a much more frequent sequence differs by one nucleotide. This chain uses TRBV2 with TRBJ2-1, with 10 positions matching TRBD2. Germline CDR1 is SNHLY and CDR2 is FYNNEI. This CDR3 is built from 15 residues. The CDR3 sequence is CAGSSGGLAGAEQFF. The CDR3 DNA is TGTGCCGGCAGTTCAGGTGGGCTAGCGGGGGCTGAGCAGTTCTTC.

This clonotype was detected only a few times. V usage is TRBV10-3 and J usage is TRBJ2-3; 9 bases are a match to TRBD1. Germline CDR1 ENHRY, CDR2 SYGVKD. This CDR3 has 16 residues. Losses at the gene ends were 6 bases for V and 4 bases for J; bases not matched to a gene: 11. The CDR3 is CAIRYGTGLSADTQYF. CDR3 sequence (DNA): TGTGCCATCAGATACGGGACAGGGTTGTCCGCAGATACGCAGTATTTT.

This chain links TRBV19 with TRBJ1-1; D unresolved. Trimming pared 11 bases from V and 5 bases from J, leaving 21 bases between. This CDR3 has 14 residues. CDR1 is LNHDA and CDR2 is SQIVND in the germline V gene (reference sequence). The CDR3 DNA follows: TGTGCCCAGTACCAACCCCCGTGGGGAACTGAAGCTTTCTTT. The encoded protein is CAQYQPPWGTEAFF. The whole variable domain, remainder taken from reference TRBV19 and TRBJ1-1, is DGGITQSPKYLFRKEGQNVTLSCEQNLNHDAMYWYRQDPGQGLRLIYYSQIVNDFQKGDIAEGYSVSREKKESFPLTVTSAQKNPTAFYLCAQYQPPWGTEAFFGQGTRLTVV.

This clonotype was seen ten or more times. V gene TRBV9 combines with J gene TRBJ2-6, with D uncertain. The CDR3 has 14 amino acids. The V gene's germline CDR1 is SGDLS and CDR2 YYNGEE. Deletions cut 4 bases from V and 2 bases from J, with 7 bases between. The CDR3 sequence: CASSPGPGANVLTF. CDR3 bases: TGTGCCAGCAGCCCCGGTCCTGGGGCCAACGTCCTGACTTTC. The variable domain in full, completed from reference TRBV9 and TRBJ2-6, reads DSGVTQTPKHLITATGQRVTLRCSPRSGDLSVYWYQQSLDQGLQFLIQYYNGEERAKGNILERFSAQQFPDLHSELNLSSLELGDSALYFCASSPGPGANVLTFGAGSRLTVL.

About this clonotype itself: A junction end diverges from the germline sequence, so it may reflect a read error. The chain joins TRBV4-1 to TRBJ1-2; 7 bases agree with TRBD1. The V gene's germline CDR1 is MGHRA and CDR2 YSYEKL. This CDR3 is built from 17 residues. For the CDR3, the DNA is TGCGCCAGCCGCCACCCCTCGACAGGGTCTGGTAACTATGGCTACACCTTC. Protein sequence: CASRHPSTGSGNYGYTF.

Only a few counts were recorded for this clonotype. This chain connects TRBV12-3 or TRBV12-4 to TRBJ1-5; TRBD1 matches 8 bases. There are 16 residues in the CDR3. The V and J ends lost 2 bases and 3 bases, in that order; junction bases with no gene match: 6. For the CDR3, the DNA is TGTGCCAGCAGTTTACCAGGGGGCCTGGCCAATCAGCCCCAGCATTTT. Encoded protein: CASSLPGGLANQPQHF.

This chain links TRBV10-3 with TRBJ1-2, with TRBD1 identical over 7 bases. From germline, CDR1 is ENHRY and CDR2 SYGVKD. J was trimmed by 4 bases and V by 2 bases; bases with no gene match: 4. The CDR3 is 14 amino acids. Here the CDR3 DNA reads TGTGCCATCAGTGAGCGGGGACAGAGCTATGGCTACACCTTC. It translates to CAISERGQSYGYTF.

This clonotype was detected many times. The J gene is TRBJ2-3, the V gene TRBV24-1; TRBD2 aligns across 9 bases. The CDR3 spans 16 residues. Per germline, CDR1 KGHDR and CDR2 SFDVKD. The V and J ends lost 0 bases and 1 base, in that order; junction bases with no gene match: 1. In DNA form, the CDR3 reads TGTGCCACCAGTGATTTGTTAGCGGGAGGCACAGATACGCAGTATTTT. Amino acid sequence: CATSDLLAGGTDTQYF.

J is TRBJ1-1 and V is TRBV6-6; tentatively, D is TRBD1 (5 bases). Trimming pared 8 bases from V and 6 bases from J, leaving 10 bases between. Per germline, CDR1 MNHNY and CDR2 SVGAGI (reference sequence). The CDR3 consists of 11 residues. The CDR3 coding sequence is TGTGCCAGCGGGACTCGGGCTGAAGCTTTCTTT. This codes for CASGTRAEAFF.

The V and J genes are TRBV14 and TRBJ1-1; tentative D call: TRBD1 (6 bases). The ends were cut back, 4 bases at V and 6 bases at J, with 18 bases in the middle. Looked up from germline, CDR1 is SGHDN and CDR2 is FVKESK. This CDR3 region has 15 residues. The CDR3 is CASSLFVTRGAEAFF. The CDR3 DNA sequence: TGTGCCAGCAGCCTATTCGTTACTAGGGGGGCTGAAGCTTTCTTT.

This clonotype was found a few times. Written as DNA, the CDR3 is TGTGCCATCAGACCCTACAGGGATCGGGAGCAGTACTTC. It yields the protein CAIRPYRDREQYF. The genes are TRBV10-3 and TRBJ2-7; perhaps TRBD1 as D (6 bases). CDR3 length: 13 amino acids. Trimming shortened V by 6 bases and J by 7 bases, and 16 bases separated the two germline ends. The V gene's germline CDR1 is ENHRY and CDR2 SYGVKD.

Ten or more counts support this clonotype. The chain couples TRBV20-1 to TRBJ1-5; tentative D call: TRBD1 (5 bases). CDR1 and CDR2 (germline): DFQATT, SNEGSKA (reference sequence). The V end was cut by 1 base, the J end by 4 bases, with 14 bases between. This CDR3 is built from 15 residues. CDR3 loop: CSARVLQGPNQPQHF. CDR3 coding DNA: TGCAGTGCTAGAGTGCTGCAGGGCCCGAATCAGCCCCAGCATTTT.

The rearrangement joins TRBV9 to TRBJ1-2; unclear D gene. Germline CDR1 is SGDLS and CDR2 is YYNGEE. Trimming removed 0 bases at V and 2 bases at J, with 8 bases between. The CDR3 runs 14 residues. CDR3 DNA: TGTGCCAGCAGCGTAGAGGTCGGAAACTATGGCTACACCTTC. Translation: CASSVEVGNYGYTF.

This clonotype was observed many times. V and J are TRBV9 and TRBJ1-5; D unclear. Germline lookup yields CDR1 SGDLS and CDR2 YYNGEE. The length of the CDR3 is 15 residues. V gave up 0 bases and J gave up 4 bases, with 11 bases separating them. The DNA for the CDR3 is TGTGCCAGCAGCGTAGGCAACAGCGCTAATCAGCCCCAGCATTTT. Amino acids: CASSVGNSANQPQHF. The variable domain in full, with the rest retrieved from reference TRBV9 and TRBJ1-5, is DSGVTQTPKHLITATGQRVTLRCSPRSGDLSVYWYQQSLDQGLQFLIQYYNGEERAKGNILERFSAQQFPDLHSELNLSSLELGDSALYFCASSVGNSANQPQHFGDGTRLSIL.

The rearrangement uses TRBV12-3 or TRBV12-4 and TRBJ1-5; D uncertain. The CDR3 is made up of 14 amino acids. The ends were cut back, 5 bases at V and 6 bases at J, with 14 bases in the middle. This CDR3 is CASSPKVGGQPQHF. For the CDR3, the DNA is TGTGCCAGCAGTCCCAAGGTGGGTGGTCAGCCCCAGCATTTT.

This clonotype was observed many times. The genes are TRBV5-5 and TRBJ2-6; D is ambiguous. V was trimmed by 2 bases and J by 1 base, leaving 4 bases between them. This CDR3 region has 14 residues. Germline loops: CDR1 SGHKS, CDR2 YYEKEE (reference sequence). This CDR3 reads CASSLRSGANVLTF. CDR3 coding DNA: TGTGCCAGCAGCTTAAGGTCTGGGGCCAACGTCCTGACTTTC.

V usage is TRBV5-1 and J usage is TRBJ2-7; tentatively, D is TRBD1 (7 bases). Germline CDR1 SGHRS, CDR2 YFSETQ. The CDR3 is 14 residues long. The V gene lost 0 bases and the J gene lost 4 bases, with 11 bases spanning the gap. The CDR3 DNA follows: TGCGCCAGCAGCTTGGAGTCAGGGGGGTACGAGCAGTACTTC. Its protein product is CASSLESGGYEQYF.

This clonotype was counted between two and nine times. The CDR3 spells CASSLMRLADATDTQYF. DNA of the CDR3: TGTGCCAGCAGCTTAATGCGACTAGCGGACGCCACAGATACGCAGTATTTT. This chain joins TRBV11-1 and TRBJ2-3; TRBD2 matches 9 bases. From germline, CDR1 is SGHAT and CDR2 FQDESV (reference sequence). CDR3 size: 17 residues. The V gene end was trimmed by 2 bases and the J gene end by 2 bases; junction bases not matched to a gene: 8.

In this sample, this clonotype turned up once. This chain links TRBV5-4 with TRBJ2-1; D is unresolved. CDR1 is SGHNT and CDR2 is YYREEE in the germline V gene (reference sequence). The CDR3 sequence is 15 residues long. The V gene lost 2 bases and the J gene lost 8 bases, with 17 bases spanning the gap. The CDR3 DNA sequence: TGTGCCAGCAGCTTTAATTGGGTAACTATGTATGAGCAGTTCTTC. Translated, it gives CASSFNWVTMYEQFF.

As concerns this clonotype: Sequence at one end of the junction differs from germline and may be a read error. The J gene is TRBJ1-1, the V gene TRBV10-3; TRBD1 is a possible D gene (6 bases). Germline-derived CDR1 and CDR2 are ENHRY and SYGVKD. This CDR3 region has 17 residues. CDR3 in DNA: TGTGCCATCAGTGGGTCGGGGGCCGGCCCGACCAACACTGAAGCTCTCTTT. Amino acids: CAISGSGAGPTNTEALF.

This clonotype appeared many times. The chain is built from TRBV19 and TRBJ1-5, with a tentative D call TRBD1 (6 bases). This CDR3 is 16 amino acids long. V gave up 6 bases and J gave up 0 bases, with 15 bases separating them. Germline-derived CDR1 and CDR2 are LNHDA and SQIVND (reference sequence). The CDR3 region has the DNA TGTGCCAGTAGCCTCAAGACAGGTAATAGCAATCAGCCCCAGCATTTT. Protein sequence: CASSLKTGNSNQPQHF.

The chain combines TRBV3-1 with TRBJ2-5; D gene unclear. V was cut by 1 base and J by 3 bases, with 6 bases left in between. This CDR3 comprises 13 residues. Germline V CDR1 and CDR2: LGHDT, YNNKEL (reference sequence). DNA of the CDR3: TGTGCCAGCAGCCAAGTGATGGAAGAGACCCAGTACTTC. Translated, it gives CASSQVMEETQYF.

The chain combines TRBV25-1 with TRBJ1-4; unclear D gene. The CDR3 length is 14 residues. V shed 9 bases and J shed 8 bases, with 19 bases lying between them. The V gene's germline CDR1 is MGHDK and CDR2 SYGVNS. The CDR3 region is CASTLGMGREKLFF. The CDR3 bases are TGTGCCAGTACTCTCGGGATGGGCAGGGAAAAACTGTTTTTT.

This clonotype was observed at least ten times. V usage is TRBV4-3 and J usage is TRBJ1-3; D is unresolved. The CDR3 contains 13 residues. Germline V CDR1 and CDR2: LGHNA, YSLEER. V was clipped by 1 base and J by 7 bases, with 8 bases between them. CDR3 DNA sequence: TGCGCCAGCAGCCAAGCATCTTCGAACACCATATATTTT. This gives the protein CASSQASSNTIYF.

This clonotype was seen a single time. J is TRBJ1-2 and V is TRBV2; the match to TRBD1 covers 10 bases. The CDR3 extends over 12 amino acids. Germline V gene data show CDR1 as SNHLY and CDR2 as FYNNEI. Trimming removed 5 bases from V and 8 bases from J; junction bases left unmatched: 2. DNA for the CDR3: TGTGCCAGCAGTAGACAGGGGGCAGGCTACACCTTC. Residues: CASSRQGAGYTF.